Presented here are 21 T cell receptor beta chains from one specimen sequenced in a study of shared clonotypes between healthy human individuals. Method: immunoSEQ multiplex PCR; TCRdb's copy keeps in-frame clones and lacks some. The sample consists of about 2.2 million clones, approximately 92% of them appearing once. Terminally differentiated effector memory CD45RA+ cells were left out of the naive CD8 fraction, which was CD45RO-negative and positively selected for CCR7. Sequencing was performed on naive CD8+ T cells from PBMCs. The receptors originated from a man aged 18 to 35 in good health. Some clones in this sample may be carry-over from other donors' samples.

This chain uses TRBV9 with TRBJ2-7; 11 bases map to TRBD2. CDR1 SGDLS and CDR2 YYNGEE come from the germline V gene. J gave up 5 bases and V 4 bases, and 14 bases lay outside the gene matches. This CDR3 is 17 amino acids long. Here the CDR3 reads CASSLQATGTSGDEQYF. The CDR3 coding sequence is TGTGCCAGCAGCTTACAGGCTACCGGGACTAGCGGTGACGAGCAGTACTTC.

V gene TRBV13 combines with J gene TRBJ1-4, with D possibly being TRBD1 (5 bases). CDR1 and CDR2 from the germline V gene are PRHDT and FYEKMQ (reference sequence). With 4 bases removed from V and 5 bases from J, the gap between germline ends came to 11 bases. This CDR3 comprises 14 residues. The CDR3 DNA is TGTGCCAGCAGCTCCGGGGCCCGGAATGAAAAACTGTTTTTT. Its protein product is CASSSGARNEKLFF.

In DNA form, the CDR3 reads TGTGCCAGCAGCTTAGTAGGCGTAGCTCAGCCCCAGCATTTT. It is translated as CASSLVGVAQPQHF. V and J are TRBV7-2 and TRBJ1-5; D unresolved. CDR3 size: 14 residues. Germline V CDR1 and CDR2: SGHTA, FQGNSA. Trimming removed 1 base at V and 6 bases at J, with 10 bases between.

The chain recombines TRBV28 with TRBJ1-1; 7 bases are shared with TRBD1. Per germline, CDR1 MDHEN and CDR2 SYDVKM. V dropped 5 bases and J dropped 6; count of bases not matched to a gene: 3. CDR3 length equals 12 residues. CDR3 loop: CASSIDRAEAFF. The CDR3 DNA sequence: TGTGCCAGCAGTATAGACAGGGCTGAAGCTTTCTTT. Filled out from reference TRBV28 and TRBJ1-1, the complete variable domain reads DVKVTQSSRYLVKRTGEKVFLECVQDMDHENMFWYRQDPGLGLRLIYFSYDVKMKEKGDIPEGYSVSREKKERFSLILESASTNQTSMYLCASSIDRAEAFFGQGTRLTVV.

This clone appeared a single time. V is TRBV4-3 and J is TRBJ1-2, with D perhaps matching TRBD1 (6 bases). Trimming stripped 4 bases from V and 0 bases from J, with 12 bases between. CDR3 length equals 15 residues. Germline V gives CDR1 LGHNA, CDR2 YSLEER. CDR3 nucleotide sequence: TGCGCCAGCAGCCCGGGGGCGAGGGCTAACTATGGCTACACCTTC. It specifies CASSPGARANYGYTF.

The V gene is TRBV7-9, the J gene TRBJ1-1; no definite D call. The CDR3 has 19 amino acids. V was shortened by 1 base and J by 1 base, with 22 bases between the two germline ends. Germline CDR1 is SEHNR and CDR2 is FQNEAQ (reference sequence). The DNA for the CDR3 is TGTGCCAGCAGCTTAGGGCTTGGTGGGATAGGGCCTTGGAACACTGAAGCTTTCTTT. It is translated as CASSLGLGGIGPWNTEAFF.

The J gene is TRBJ2-7, the V gene TRBV27; D not resolved. Germline V gene sequence: CDR1 MNHEY, CDR2 SMNVEV (reference sequence). This CDR3 spans 15 amino acids. Trimming pared 4 bases from V and 2 bases from J, leaving 15 bases between. The CDR3 sequence: CASSSPALAAYEQYF. The CDR3 nucleotides read TGTGCCAGCAGTTCCCCCGCCCTCGCGGCCTACGAGCAGTACTTC.

The genes are TRBV6-1 and TRBJ2-1; 9 nucleotides line up with TRBD2. The V gene's germline CDR1 is MNHNS and CDR2 SASEGT. V was pared by 6 bases and J by 8 bases, with 8 bases of the junction left unmatched. The CDR3 totals 14 residues. The CDR3 protein is CASRLREGKYEQFF. In DNA form, the CDR3 reads TGTGCCAGCAGACTGCGGGAGGGCAAGTATGAGCAGTTCTTC.

The V gene is TRBV5-1, the J gene TRBJ1-4; D not certain. CDR1 SGHRS and CDR2 YFSETQ come from the germline V gene. This CDR3 is built from 15 residues. The ends were cut back, 0 bases at V and 5 bases at J, with 11 bases in the middle. The CDR3 is CASSLGEFTNEKLFF. In DNA form, the CDR3 reads TGCGCCAGCAGCTTGGGGGAGTTTACAAATGAAAAACTGTTTTTT.

This clone was counted a single time. DNA of the CDR3: TGTGCTAGTGGAGTAGCGGGAGCTTACAATGAGCAGTTCTTC. Translated, it gives CASGVAGAYNEQFF. The gene calls are TRBV12-5 and TRBJ2-1; 9 bases are a match to TRBD2. CDR1 and CDR2 from the germline V gene are LGHNT and FRNRAP. This CDR3 contains 14 residues. V trimming: 6 bases; J trimming: 4 bases; junction bases outside the gene matches: 4.

This clone was observed a single time. This sample includes further DNA sequences coding for the same CDR3. The chain employs TRBV28 and TRBJ2-7; D ambiguous. Trimming took off 3 bases at V and 7 bases at J, with 10 bases between the two ends. The germline V gene encodes CDR1 MDHEN and CDR2 SYDVKM. The CDR3 is 12 amino acids. This CDR3 is CASSFSVGEQYF. CDR3 in DNA: TGTGCCAGCAGTTTCTCGGTTGGGGAGCAGTACTTC.

The chain links TRBV28 to TRBJ2-1; 7 bases align to TRBD2. Unmatched junction bases numbered 12, after V lost 3 bases and J lost 7 bases. Germline V gene sequence: CDR1 MDHEN, CDR2 SYDVKM. The length of the CDR3 is 16 residues. Here the CDR3 reads CASSFSGWRGSNEQFF. DNA of the CDR3: TGTGCCAGCAGTTTTAGCGGCTGGCGGGGGAGTAATGAGCAGTTCTTC.

The genes are TRBV9 and TRBJ1-1; D remains ambiguous. CDR3 length equals 15 residues. Germline CDR1 and CDR2: SGDLS and YYNGEE. The germline V and J ends were trimmed by 0 bases and 0 bases, with 9 bases remaining between them. Written as DNA, the CDR3 is TGTGCCAGCAGCGTAGATGCAGACATGAACACTGAAGCTTTCTTT. It is translated as CASSVDADMNTEAFF.

V gene TRBV11-2 combines with J gene TRBJ2-7; 8 bases agree with TRBD1. Per the germline V gene, CDR1 is SGHAT and CDR2 is FQNNGV. This CDR3 is built from 14 residues. V lost 5 bases, J lost 3 bases, and 6 bases stayed unmatched. The CDR3 DNA is TGTGCCAGCAGCACCGGGACAGGACACTACGAGCAGTACTTC. Its translation is CASSTGTGHYEQYF.

The rearrangement joins TRBV11-2 to TRBJ2-7, with 8 bases identical to TRBD2. Trimming took 6 bases from V and 3 from J; bases not matched to a gene: 16. Germline V gives CDR1 SGHAT, CDR2 FQNNGV. The CDR3 runs 17 residues. The CDR3 nucleotides are TGTGCCAGCAGGGGGCCGGGACTAGGCCGTTTGAACTACGAGCAGTACTTC. This sequence encodes CASRGPGLGRLNYEQYF.

The chain has TRBV7-3 and TRBJ1-1, with D possibly TRBD1 on 5 matching bases. CDR1 and CDR2 (germline): SGHTA, FQGTGA. The CDR3 runs to 16 residues. The V end lost 0 bases, the J end lost 2 bases, and 13 bases lay between the germline ends. CDR3 DNA sequence: TGTGCCAGCAGCTTAACAGGGGCAGACACTAACACTGAAGCTTTCTTT. Translating it yields CASSLTGADTNTEAFF.

V and J are TRBV7-3 and TRBJ2-1; D gene unclear. Trimming removed 5 bases at V and 3 bases at J, with 14 bases between. The germline gives CDR1 SGHTA, CDR2 FQGTGA. CDR3 length: 15 residues. For the CDR3, the DNA is TGTGCCAGCAGCCCGGCAGGCAACGACTACAATGAGCAGTTCTTC. Its translation is CASSPAGNDYNEQFF.

The rearrangement links TRBV27 to TRBJ2-7; D assignment may be TRBD1 or TRBD2 (5 bases each). Trimming took 5 bases from V and 2 from J, leaving 13 bases between them. There are 14 residues in the CDR3. Per germline, CDR1 MNHEY and CDR2 SMNVEV (reference sequence). The CDR3 loop is CASSPTGPPYEQYF. The CDR3 DNA reads as TGTGCCAGCAGTCCCACGGGGCCACCCTACGAGCAGTACTTC.

The chain is built from TRBV4-2 and TRBJ2-3; D is unclear. The germline V gene has CDR1 LGHNA and CDR2 YNFKEQ. The CDR3 consists of 14 residues. Trimming cost V 4 bases and J 1 base, with 9 bases left between them. The CDR3 DNA follows: TGTGCCAGCAGCCCGGTGATGGGCACAGATACGCAGTATTTT. Residues: CASSPVMGTDTQYF.

The V and J genes are TRBV7-3 and TRBJ2-2; D not certain. From germline, CDR1 is SGHTA and CDR2 FQGTGA. The CDR3 has 14 residues. V lost 2 bases and J lost 6, with 10 bases in between. CDR3 nucleotides: TGTGCCAGCAGCTTATTCCCGGGTCCCGGGGAGCTGTTTTTT. Protein sequence: CASSLFPGPGELFF.

V is TRBV7-9 and J is TRBJ2-2, with D possibly being TRBD1 or TRBD2 (5 bases each). The CDR3 is 13 residues long. Trimming pared 5 bases from V and 10 bases from J, leaving 14 bases between. In germline, CDR1 is SEHNR, CDR2 FQNEAQ (reference sequence). CDR3 in amino acids: CASSDGTVEELFF. The CDR3 DNA sequence: TGTGCCAGCAGCGACGGGACCGTGGAGGAGCTGTTTTTT.